One and the same sample provided the 4 T cell receptor beta chains below, sequenced in a study of regulatory T cells in long-lasting Graves disease. Arm-PCR of CDR3 regions with iRepertoire HTBI primers generated TCR beta libraries. In TCRdb, the multiplex PCR reads were re-called with MiXCR into one record per CDR3 protein. Found here are about 430,000 distinct CDR3 sequences, roughly 15% of them singletons; the top ten hold about 7.6%. The time point: newly diagnosed GD, antithyroid drugs for less than 3 months. Extracted RNA from PBMCs served as the source of the TCR library. These records were also assigned to another study, of T cells in Graves' hyperthyroidism and ophthalmopathy.

The sample consisted of peripheral blood mononuclear cells (PBMCs), taken at new diagnosis, from a patient treated with antithyroid drugs. These receptors all come from a middle-aged woman with Graves disease.

The V and J genes are TRBV20-1 and TRBJ2-2; 7 bases map to TRBD2. Germline assignment: CDR1 DFQATT and CDR2 SNEGSKA (reference sequence). The ends lost 1 base at V and 1 base at J; junction bases unmatched: 6. The CDR3 has 16 residues. CDR3: CSARAGGSVNTGELFF. The CDR3 DNA reads as TGCAGTGCTAGAGCGGGAGGCAGCGTGAACACCGGGGAGCTGTTTTTT.

This clonotype occurred a few times. The chain carries TRBV11-3 and TRBJ2-1; 11 bases line up with TRBD2. The ends lost 3 bases at V and 8 bases at J; junction bases unmatched: 18. Germline-derived CDR1 and CDR2 are SGHNT and YENEEA. The CDR3 sequence is 19 residues long. The CDR3 nucleotides are TGTGCCAGCAGCTTCCCCCTCGACGTAGCGGGAGGGCCCTTCGATGAGCAGTTCTTC. Translated, it gives CASSFPLDVAGGPFDEQFF.

The V gene is TRBV9, the J gene TRBJ2-1; 9 bases agree with TRBD1. The CDR3 contains 15 residues. The germline gives CDR1 SGDLS, CDR2 YYNGEE. With 3 bases clipped from V and 7 bases from J, the junction kept 8 bases outside the gene matches. As DNA, the CDR3 is TGTGCCAGCAGCGGGTTCTCGGACAGGGGTAATGAGCAGTTCTTC. It is translated as CASSGFSDRGNEQFF.

This clonotype was recorded at least ten times. V usage is TRBV30 and J usage is TRBJ1-3; no clear D gene. Germline loops: CDR1 GTSNPN, CDR2 SVGIG (reference sequence). The ends were cut back, 0 bases at V and 3 bases at J, with 9 bases in the middle. The CDR3 has 14 amino acids. For the CDR3, the DNA is TGTGCCTGGAGTGTGGGGAGGGATGGAAACACCATATATTTT. It codes for CAWSVGRDGNTIYF.